This T cell receptor (beta chain) appears in the sequencing data of a study of identical twins. V was clipped by 3 bases and J by 6 bases, with 6 bases between them. This CDR3 comprises 12 residues. The germline CDR1 and CDR2 sequences are LGHDT and YNNKEL (reference sequence). The sample holds many counts of this clonotype. TCRdb independently ran MiXCR on the 5' RACE reads; one entry per CDR3 protein. The sample consists of hundreds of thousands of distinct CDR3 sequences, more than 20% of them appearing once. This sample was also put to use in a study of yellow fever vaccine responses in identical twins. As reported in that work: The T cell response to vaccination in identical twins was reportedly partly convergent and partly personalized.

Input material: CD4+ T cells sorted from blood. The clonotype comes from a woman between 18 and 29 years old in good health. The chain carries TRBV3-1 and TRBJ2-1; D is undetermined. CDR3 nucleotide sequence: TGTGCCAGCAGCCACAGCTTCAATGAGCAGTTCTTC. It translates to CASSHSFNEQFF.